A selection of T cell receptor beta chains follows, all from one sample in a study of shared clonotypes between healthy human individuals. TCRdb's copy holds only in-frame clones and misses some; the assay was immunoSEQ multiplex PCR. Here the sample spans some 2.4 million clones, approximately 94% being singletons. Specimen: naive CD4+ T cells from PBMCs. All receptors come from a man younger than 35 in good health. Some clones in this sample may be carry-over from other donors' samples. Each CDR3 is given with its conserved first and last residue. Fields, in order: CDR3 protein, CDR3 DNA, V gene, clone size, D gene, J gene, CDR3 length. A D gene is named only where the DNA matches it firmly. The size of a clone is reported for some rows only, either as once, few or many, or as a class for expanded clones.

CDR3 protein: CASSASGTSYNEQFF
CDR3 DNA: TGTGCCAGCAGCGCTAGCGGAACCTCCTACAATGAGCAGTTCTTC
V gene: TRBV9
clone size: NA
D gene: TRBD2
J gene: TRBJ2-1
CDR3 length: 15

CDR3 protein: CAWSPGGAYTEAFF
CDR3 DNA: TGTGCCTGGAGCCCAGGGGGCGCGTACACTGAAGCTTTCTTT
V gene: TRBV30
clone size: NA
D gene: TRBD1
J gene: TRBJ1-1
CDR3 length: 14

CDR3 protein: CASSTARRERETQYF
CDR3 DNA: TGTGCCAGCAGTACCGCCAGACGCGAACGAGAGACCCAGTACTTC
V gene: TRBV28
clone size: NA
D gene: NA
J gene: TRBJ2-5
CDR3 length: 15

CDR3 protein: CASSLTGGAGNEQFF
CDR3 DNA: TGTGCCAGCAGCTTAACGGGGGGCGCGGGCAATGAGCAGTTCTTC
V gene: TRBV7-9
clone size: NA
D gene: NA
J gene: TRBJ2-1
CDR3 length: 15

CDR3 protein: CASSTPGLAGAEQYF
CDR3 DNA: TGTGCCAGCAGTACCCCAGGACTAGCGGGAGCCGAGCAGTACTTC
V gene: TRBV6-5
clone size: NA
D gene: TRBD2
J gene: TRBJ2-7
CDR3 length: 15

CDR3 protein: CASSQQGNTEAFF
CDR3 DNA: TGTGCCAGCAGCCAACAGGGGAACACTGAAGCTTTCTTT
V gene: TRBV14
clone size: few
D gene: NA
J gene: TRBJ1-1
CDR3 length: 13

CDR3 protein: CASSPRGQGVATLHF
CDR3 DNA: TGTGCCAGCTCACCAAGGGGACAGGGGGTCGCGACCCTCCACTTT
V gene: TRBV18
clone size: once
D gene: TRBD1
J gene: TRBJ1-6
CDR3 length: 15

CDR3 protein: CASSLGQGAYEQYF
CDR3 DNA: TGCGCCAGCAGCTTGGGACAGGGGGCTTACGAGCAGTACTTC
V gene: TRBV5-1
clone size: NA
D gene: TRBD1
J gene: TRBJ2-7
CDR3 length: 14

CDR3 protein: CASSSRDRGAGNTIYF
CDR3 DNA: TGCGCCAGCAGCTCCCGGGACAGGGGAGCAGGAAACACCATATATTTT
V gene: TRBV5-1
clone size: NA
D gene: TRBD1
J gene: TRBJ1-3
CDR3 length: 16

CDR3 protein: CASNGSGGRNIQYF
CDR3 DNA: TGTGCCAGCAATGGGAGCGGGGGTAGAAACATTCAGTACTTC
V gene: TRBV2
clone size: NA
D gene: TRBD2
J gene: TRBJ2-4
CDR3 length: 14

CDR3 protein: CASSPPGFDNEQFF
CDR3 DNA: TGTGCCAGTAGCCCGCCGGGATTCGACAATGAGCAGTTCTTC
V gene: TRBV19
clone size: once
D gene: NA
J gene: TRBJ2-1
CDR3 length: 14

CDR3 protein: CSVDLVGGDTQYF
CDR3 DNA: TGCAGCGTTGATTTGGTAGGGGGGGATACGCAGTATTTT
V gene: TRBV29-1
clone size: NA
D gene: NA
J gene: TRBJ2-3
CDR3 length: 13

CDR3 protein: CASRKTGAGGELFF
CDR3 DNA: TGTGCCAGCAGGAAGACAGGGGCGGGCGGGGAGCTGTTTTTT
V gene: TRBV6-5
clone size: NA
D gene: TRBD1
J gene: TRBJ2-2
CDR3 length: 14

CDR3 protein: CASSLAMGQNEKLFF
CDR3 DNA: TGCGCCAGCAGCTTGGCCATGGGGCAAAATGAAAAACTGTTTTTT
V gene: TRBV5-1
clone size: once
D gene: NA
J gene: TRBJ1-4
CDR3 length: 15

CDR3 protein: CASSPPLSYDEAFF
CDR3 DNA: TGTGCCAGCTCACCACCCTTGAGCTACGACGAGGCTTTCTTT
V gene: TRBV18
clone size: NA
D gene: NA
J gene: TRBJ1-1
CDR3 length: 14

CDR3 protein: CASSQDAGTSWSVGNEQFF
CDR3 DNA: TGCGCCAGCAGCCAAGATGCCGGGACTAGTTGGAGTGTGGGCAATGAGCAGTTCTTC
V gene: TRBV4-1
clone size: NA
D gene: TRBD2
J gene: TRBJ2-1
CDR3 length: 19

CDR3 protein: CASSLLTDYEQYF
CDR3 DNA: TGTGCCAGCAGTTTACTGACAGACTACGAGCAGTACTTC
V gene: TRBV28
clone size: NA
D gene: NA
J gene: TRBJ2-7
CDR3 length: 13

CDR3 protein: CASSRDRDTDTQYF
CDR3 DNA: TGCGCCAGCAGCCGGGACAGGGACACAGATACGCAGTATTTT
V gene: TRBV5-1
clone size: NA
D gene: TRBD1
J gene: TRBJ2-3
CDR3 length: 14

CDR3 protein: CASSPAGRRQETQYF
CDR3 DNA: TGCGCCAGCAGTCCCGCAGGGAGAAGGCAAGAGACCCAGTACTTC
V gene: TRBV4-3
clone size: NA
D gene: NA
J gene: TRBJ2-5
CDR3 length: 15

CDR3 protein: CASSPSWVSTDTQYF
CDR3 DNA: TGTGCCAGCTCACCTAGCTGGGTTAGCACAGATACGCAGTATTTT
V gene: TRBV18
clone size: NA
D gene: NA
J gene: TRBJ2-3
CDR3 length: 15

CDR3 protein: CASSYLNEQFF
CDR3 DNA: TGTGCCAGCAGTTACCTCAATGAGCAGTTCTTC
V gene: TRBV6-5
clone size: NA
D gene: NA
J gene: TRBJ2-1
CDR3 length: 11

CDR3 protein: CASSYRPGRDSGIQYF
CDR3 DNA: TGTGCCAGCAGTTACCGTCCAGGCCGGGACAGTGGCATTCAGTACTTC
V gene: TRBV6-5
clone size: NA
D gene: TRBD1
J gene: TRBJ2-4
CDR3 length: 16

CDR3 protein: CAWTLARTSGTPYEQYF
CDR3 DNA: TGTGCCTGGACTTTGGCCCGAACTAGCGGGACCCCCTACGAGCAGTACTTC
V gene: TRBV30
clone size: NA
D gene: TRBD2
J gene: TRBJ2-7
CDR3 length: 17

CDR3 protein: CASIPNRGTDTQYF
CDR3 DNA: TGTGCCAGCATCCCTAACAGGGGGACAGATACGCAGTATTTT
V gene: TRBV5-4
clone size: NA
D gene: TRBD1
J gene: TRBJ2-3
CDR3 length: 14

CDR3 protein: CASSDRRTNTGELFF
CDR3 DNA: TGTGCCAGCAGCGACCGACGGACTAACACCGGGGAGCTGTTTTTT
V gene: TRBV9
clone size: NA
D gene: NA
J gene: TRBJ2-2
CDR3 length: 15

CDR3 protein: CASSQEGLQHTGELFF
CDR3 DNA: TGCGCCAGCAGCCAAGAGGGCCTTCAGCACACCGGGGAGCTGTTTTTT
V gene: TRBV4-1
clone size: NA
D gene: NA
J gene: TRBJ2-2
CDR3 length: 16

CDR3 protein: CASSFDRINTEAFF
CDR3 DNA: TGCGCCAGCAGCTTTGATCGGATCAACACTGAAGCTTTCTTT
V gene: TRBV5-1
clone size: once
D gene: NA
J gene: TRBJ1-1
CDR3 length: 14

CDR3 protein: CASSVAPGTRSYEQYF
CDR3 DNA: TGTGCCAGCAGCGTAGCCCCGGGGACACGCTCCTACGAGCAGTACTTC
V gene: TRBV9
clone size: once
D gene: NA
J gene: TRBJ2-7
CDR3 length: 16

CDR3 protein: CASSEAWGAQHF
CDR3 DNA: TGTGCCAGCAGTGAAGCTTGGGGGGCCCAGCATTTT
V gene: TRBV6-1
clone size: NA
D gene: NA
J gene: TRBJ1-5
CDR3 length: 12

CDR3 protein: CASSLVGLLTDEQFF
CDR3 DNA: TGCGCCAGCAGCTTGGTAGGACTCCTTACCGATGAGCAGTTCTTC
V gene: TRBV5-1
clone size: NA
D gene: NA
J gene: TRBJ2-1
CDR3 length: 15

CDR3 protein: CASTRDLAGTLGGNTIYF
CDR3 DNA: TGCGCCAGCACCCGCGATTTGGCCGGGACGCTGGGAGGAAACACCATATATTTT
V gene: TRBV5-1
clone size: NA
D gene: NA
J gene: TRBJ1-3
CDR3 length: 18

CDR3 protein: CASSIMTGGSGNTIYF
CDR3 DNA: TGTGCCAGCAGTATCATGACAGGGGGCTCTGGAAACACCATATATTTT
V gene: TRBV28
clone size: NA
D gene: TRBD1
J gene: TRBJ1-3
CDR3 length: 16

CDR3 protein: CASSMTVQETQYF
CDR3 DNA: TGCGCCAGCAGCATGACAGTCCAAGAGACCCAGTACTTC
V gene: TRBV5-1
clone size: NA
D gene: NA
J gene: TRBJ2-5
CDR3 length: 13

CDR3 protein: CAWSVGQGAKRQYF
CDR3 DNA: TGTGCCTGGAGTGTAGGGCAGGGGGCGAAAAGGCAGTACTTC
V gene: TRBV30
clone size: NA
D gene: TRBD1
J gene: TRBJ2-7
CDR3 length: 14

CDR3 protein: CASSLAGTGETDEQFF
CDR3 DNA: TGCGCCAGCAGCTTGGCCGGTACAGGGGAGACGGATGAGCAGTTCTTC
V gene: TRBV5-1
clone size: NA
D gene: TRBD1
J gene: TRBJ2-1
CDR3 length: 16

CDR3 protein: CASSLGESGANVLTF
CDR3 DNA: TGTGCCAGCAGCTTGGGGGAGTCTGGGGCCAACGTCCTGACTTTC
V gene: TRBV5-5
clone size: NA
D gene: NA
J gene: TRBJ2-6
CDR3 length: 15

CDR3 protein: CAWSWGRAEAFF
CDR3 DNA: TGTGCCTGGAGTTGGGGGAGGGCTGAAGCTTTCTTT
V gene: TRBV30
clone size: few
D gene: NA
J gene: TRBJ1-1
CDR3 length: 12

CDR3 protein: CASSVGQGTYEQYF
CDR3 DNA: TGTGCCAGCAGCGTGGGACAGGGAACGTACGAGCAGTACTTC
V gene: TRBV9
clone size: NA
D gene: TRBD1
J gene: TRBJ2-7
CDR3 length: 14

CDR3 protein: CASSVYEETQYF
CDR3 DNA: TGTGCCAGCAGTGTCTACGAGGAGACCCAGTACTTC
V gene: TRBV2
clone size: NA
D gene: NA
J gene: TRBJ2-5
CDR3 length: 12

CDR3 protein: CASLRGKQLAGRYEQYF
CDR3 DNA: TGTGCCAGCCTGAGGGGGAAACAACTAGCGGGACGCTACGAGCAGTACTTC
V gene: TRBV7-9
clone size: NA
D gene: TRBD2
J gene: TRBJ2-7
CDR3 length: 17

CDR3 protein: CASSPDRVTGELFF
CDR3 DNA: TGTGCCAGCAGCCCGGACAGGGTGACCGGGGAGCTGTTTTTT
V gene: TRBV7-8
clone size: NA
D gene: TRBD1
J gene: TRBJ2-2
CDR3 length: 14

CDR3 protein: CAWRWGWTSGIADTQYF
CDR3 DNA: TGTGCCTGGAGGTGGGGCTGGACTAGCGGGATTGCAGATACGCAGTATTTT
V gene: TRBV30
clone size: NA
D gene: TRBD2
J gene: TRBJ2-3
CDR3 length: 17

CDR3 protein: CASRGLRINYGYTF
CDR3 DNA: TGTGCCAGCAGGGGACTACGGATTAACTATGGCTACACCTTC
V gene: TRBV28
clone size: NA
D gene: NA
J gene: TRBJ1-2
CDR3 length: 14

CDR3 protein: CASSTYDRGGQPQHF
CDR3 DNA: TGTGCCAGTAGTACATACGACAGGGGCGGTCAGCCCCAGCATTTT
V gene: TRBV19
clone size: NA
D gene: TRBD1
J gene: TRBJ1-5
CDR3 length: 15

CDR3 protein: CASSGRGGNGQETQYF
CDR3 DNA: TGTGCCAGCAGCGGAAGGGGGGGGAACGGCCAAGAGACCCAGTACTTC
V gene: TRBV7-2
clone size: NA
D gene: NA
J gene: TRBJ2-5
CDR3 length: 16

CDR3 protein: CASSLRTVATNEKLFF
CDR3 DNA: TGTGCCAGCAGTTTGAGGACTGTTGCAACTAATGAAAAACTGTTTTTT
V gene: TRBV28
clone size: once
D gene: NA
J gene: TRBJ1-4
CDR3 length: 16

CDR3 protein: CASSEAGSSTDTQYF
CDR3 DNA: TGCGCCAGCAGTGAGGCCGGATCTAGCACAGATACGCAGTATTTT
V gene: TRBV10-1
clone size: NA
D gene: NA
J gene: TRBJ2-3
CDR3 length: 15

CDR3 protein: CASSQSTGEQYF
CDR3 DNA: TGCGCCAGCAGTCAAAGTACAGGGGAGCAGTACTTC
V gene: TRBV23-1
clone size: NA
D gene: NA
J gene: TRBJ2-7
CDR3 length: 12

CDR3 protein: CASSFNSAGGGYGYTF
CDR3 DNA: TGTGCCAGCAGTTTCAATTCGGCTGGGGGCGGCTATGGCTACACCTTC
V gene: TRBV28
clone size: NA
D gene: NA
J gene: TRBJ1-2
CDR3 length: 16